This TCR beta chain was observed in a study of blood T cell repertoires in COVID-19. This clone was observed a single time. Recruitment covered about 25 US areas and drew participants whose ages spanned roughly 18 to 100 years. Authors' processing steps: Nucleated cell counts were estimated from reference gene primer amplification. TCRdb's table, derived via immunoSEQ multiplex PCR, lists solely in-frame clones and lacks some. V and J calls and clone size are copied from that table; D and trimming were computed from the DNA. In the table there are about 220,000 clones, around 89% of which are singletons. Sequencing was done on a sample of PBMCs or T cells enriched from blood (not recorded which). The clonotype originates from a woman aged 18-29 years in a cohort exposed to, infected with or recovered from COVID-19 (not recorded which).

CDR3 DNA sequence: TGTGCCACCAGTGGGGCGAAGAACACAGATACGCAGTATTTT. Its protein product is CATSGAKNTDTQYF. V and J are TRBV24-1 and TRBJ2-3; D not certain. Trimming left V 5 bases short and J 2 bases short, with 10 bases between. Germline V gene lookup returns CDR1 KGHDR and CDR2 SFDVKD. The CDR3 covers 14 residues.